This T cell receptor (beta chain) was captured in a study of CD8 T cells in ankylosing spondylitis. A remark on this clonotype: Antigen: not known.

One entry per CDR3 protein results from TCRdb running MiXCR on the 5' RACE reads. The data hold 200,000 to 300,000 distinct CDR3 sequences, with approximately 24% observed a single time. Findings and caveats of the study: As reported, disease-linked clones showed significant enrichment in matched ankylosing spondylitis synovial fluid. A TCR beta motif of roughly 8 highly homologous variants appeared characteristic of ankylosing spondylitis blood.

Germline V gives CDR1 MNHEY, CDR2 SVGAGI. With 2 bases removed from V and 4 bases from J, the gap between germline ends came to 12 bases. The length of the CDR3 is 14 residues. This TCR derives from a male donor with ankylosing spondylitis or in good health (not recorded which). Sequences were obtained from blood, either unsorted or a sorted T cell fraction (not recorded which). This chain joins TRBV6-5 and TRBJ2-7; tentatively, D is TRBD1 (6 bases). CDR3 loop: CASSYDRLRYEQYF. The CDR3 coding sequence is TGTGCCAGCAGTTACGACAGGCTTCGATACGAGCAGTACTTC.